This TCR beta chain is drawn from a study of T cells in Graves' hyperthyroidism and ophthalmopathy. Study conclusions and caveats: Most clonotypes expanded in thyroid above 0.001 were likewise present in blood.

A Clinical Activity Score of at least 3, a NOSPECS grade of at least 4 and a duration under 3 months were recorded in the ophthalmopathy patients. Patients were excluded for uncontrolled infection, other autoimmune disease, pregnancy or lactation. The PBMCs were taken from roughly 9.3 ml of fresh peripheral blood. The V and J ends lost 3 bases and 7 bases respectively, with 25 bases between them. The CDR3 loop spans 18 amino acids. As concerns this clonotype: The antigen is not known.

Researchers amplified the TCR beta CDR3 regions from RNA transcripts. Using the HTBI primer set, a first-round RT-PCR was run on the TCR CDR3. One entry per CDR3 protein results from TCRdb running MiXCR on the multiplex PCR reads. The sample has some 490,000 distinct CDR3 sequences, less than 25% seen once. The rearrangement links TRBV12-3 or TRBV12-4 to TRBJ2-1; D is tentatively TRBD1 or TRBD2 (5 bases each). The material sequenced was blood. The receptor's source is a woman between 65 and 79 years old with Graves' ophthalmopathy. CDR3 bases: TGTGCCAGCAGTTTTCCCACCCCTCGGGACGGTGTACTGAATGAGCAGTTCTTC. Residues: CASSFPTPRDGVLNEQFF.